The 32 T cell receptor beta chains presented below share a single source sample, sequenced in a study of cytomegalovirus exposure and HLA in healthy donors. PCR employed 60 Vbeta and 13 Jbeta primers. Clones were sequenced by immunoSEQ multiplex PCR, and TCRdb holds only the in-frame ones, with some missing. Among about 92,000 clones listed, roughly 80% were seen once. Specimen: PBMCs. These receptors were collected from a girl aged 2-10 years in good health and CMV-seropositive.

For the CDR3, the DNA is TGTGCCAGCAGCCGGCTAGCGCGAGAGACCCAGTACTTC. This gives the protein CASSRLARETQYF. The chain links TRBV4-2 to TRBJ2-5, with a weak D call TRBD2 (6 bases). CDR3 length: 13 amino acids. CDR1 is LGHNA and CDR2 is YNFKEQ in the germline V gene. V lost 4 bases to trimming and J lost 4 bases, with 10 bases between them.

V gene TRBV9 combines with J gene TRBJ1-4; D unresolved. Trimming shortened V by 2 bases and J by 0 bases, and 8 bases separated the two germline ends. CDR3 length: 15 residues. Germline-derived CDR1 and CDR2 are SGDLS and YYNGEE. This CDR3 is CASSVLGATNEKLFF. Here the CDR3 DNA reads TGTGCCAGCAGCGTCCTGGGAGCAACTAATGAAAAACTGTTTTTT. The entire variable domain, with the rest obtained from reference TRBV9 and TRBJ1-4, is as follows: DSGVTQTPKHLITATGQRVTLRCSPRSGDLSVYWYQQSLDQGLQFLIQYYNGEERAKGNILERFSAQQFPDLHSELNLSSLELGDSALYFCASSVLGATNEKLFFGSGTQLSVL.

The rearrangement links TRBV6-5 to TRBJ2-7; 8 bases agree with TRBD2. From germline, CDR1 is MNHEY and CDR2 SVGAGI. The CDR3 extends over 15 amino acids. With V trimmed by 8 bases and J by 1 base, 10 bases remained unmatched. DNA of the CDR3: TGTGCCAGCCGAGGTAGGGCGGGGGGATCCTACGAGCAGTACTTC. The encoded protein is CASRGRAGGSYEQYF.

The V call is TRBV18, the J call TRBJ2-3, with a possible D match to TRBD2 (5 bases). The germline V gene has CDR1 KGHSH and CDR2 LQKENI. V lost 4 bases and J 2 bases, leaving 16 bases between the germline ends. This CDR3 spans 16 amino acids. The DNA for the CDR3 is TGTGCCAGCTCACGTACGGACTCCGACCACACAGATACGCAGTATTTT. Translating gives CASSRTDSDHTDTQYF.

V and J are TRBV7-9 and TRBJ1-1; 7 bases match TRBD1. The CDR3 spans 12 residues. Germline lookup yields CDR1 SEHNR and CDR2 FQNEAQ (reference sequence). V shed 7 bases and J 8 bases; nucleotides not matched to a gene: 7. CDR3: CASISTGAEAFF. The CDR3 DNA reads TGTGCCAGCATCTCAACAGGGGCCGAAGCTTTCTTT.

The chain joins TRBV27 to TRBJ2-7; 11 bases match TRBD2. The trim removed 6 bases at V and 4 bases at J, leaving 14 bases unmatched. The CDR3 is 17 amino acids. Germline V gene data show CDR1 as MNHEY and CDR2 as SMNVEV (reference sequence). CDR3: CASRFKAGTSGLYEQYF. In DNA form, the CDR3 reads TGTGCCAGCAGATTCAAAGCCGGGACTAGCGGCCTTTACGAGCAGTACTTC.

The rearrangement links TRBV19 to TRBJ2-4, with 9 bases that match TRBD1. V lost 5 bases, J lost 4 bases, and 3 bases stayed unmatched. CDR1 is LNHDA, CDR2 SQIVND, per germline (reference sequence). This CDR3 spans 14 amino acids. For the CDR3, the DNA is TGTGCCAGTAGTTCCGGGACAGGGAAAAACATTCAGTACTTC. As protein: CASSSGTGKNIQYF.

This sequence joins TRBV7-9 and TRBJ2-4; TRBD1 aligns across 8 bases. The CDR3 sequence is 18 residues long. Trimming cost V 2 bases and J 5 bases; bases outside gene matches: 14. CDR1 and CDR2 (germline): SEHNR, FQNEAQ (reference sequence). The CDR3 loop is CASSLSIYSPDRENIQYF. CDR3 nucleotide sequence: TGTGCCAGCAGCTTATCGATCTACTCCCCGGACAGGGAAAACATTCAGTACTTC.

The gene calls are TRBV27 and TRBJ1-1; D uncertain. The CDR3 has 14 amino acids. V was trimmed by 2 bases and J by 1 base, leaving 8 bases between them. Germline CDR1 reads MNHEY; CDR2 reads SMNVEV (reference sequence). CDR3 sequence (DNA): TGTGCCAGCAGTTTAAGGGCGGGGAACACTGAAGCTTTCTTT. Its translation is CASSLRAGNTEAFF.

The chain uses TRBV30 and TRBJ2-7; D may be TRBD2 (5 bases). The germline V gene has CDR1 GTSNPN and CDR2 SVGIG (reference sequence). Trimming left V 7 bases short and J 2 bases short, with 18 bases between. This CDR3 is 14 amino acids long. CDR3 nucleotides: TGTGCCTACGAATCGGGAACCGGGACCTACGAGCAGTACTTC. Translation gives CAYESGTGTYEQYF.

The rearrangement links TRBV9 to TRBJ2-3; D might be TRBD1 (6 bases). Germline CDR1 SGDLS, CDR2 YYNGEE. The CDR3 is made up of 15 amino acids. Trimming pared 0 bases from V and 4 bases from J, leaving 12 bases between. CDR3 in DNA: TGTGCCAGCAGCGTAGCCTTGGGGGCCGCAGATACGCAGTATTTT. Translating it yields CASSVALGAADTQYF.

The chain links TRBV28 to TRBJ1-2; D remains unclear. V dropped 4 bases and J dropped 2 bases, with 14 bases sitting between them. The CDR3 totals 15 residues. CDR1 and CDR2 (germline): MDHEN, SYDVKM. The CDR3 DNA reads as TGTGCCAGCAGTTACATCCGCCTTGCAAACTATGGCTACACCTTC. It specifies CASSYIRLANYGYTF.

The rearrangement uses TRBV7-2 and TRBJ1-2; 9 nucleotides align to TRBD1. V was pared by 4 bases and J by 1 base, with 4 bases of the junction left unmatched. The germline V gene has CDR1 SGHTA and CDR2 FQGNSA. The CDR3 loop spans 15 amino acids. DNA of the CDR3: TGTGCCAGCAGCTACTCGACAGGGGGTAACTATGGCTACACCTTC. It encodes CASSYSTGGNYGYTF.

The genes are TRBV11-2 and TRBJ2-3; 9 nucleotides agree with TRBD2. The CDR3 sequence is 16 residues long. V was clipped by 1 base and J by 0 bases; unmatched bases: 2. The V gene's germline CDR1 is SGHAT and CDR2 FQNNGV. CDR3 nucleotides: TGTGCCAGCAGCTTAGTGGCGGGAGGGAGCACAGATACGCAGTATTTT. It yields the protein CASSLVAGGSTDTQYF.

The chain joins TRBV10-3 to TRBJ1-4; possibly TRBD1 for D (5 bases). There are 13 residues in the CDR3. In germline, CDR1 is ENHRY, CDR2 SYGVKD. V was cut by 10 bases and J by 6 bases, with 15 bases left in between. CDR3 nucleotide sequence: TGTGCCACCGCTGCGGGGCGCGATGAAAAACTGTTTTTT. Translation: CATAAGRDEKLFF.

This clone occurred once. The chain uses TRBV5-4 and TRBJ1-1; weak D call: TRBD1 (6 bases). The CDR3 runs 16 residues. Germline V gene data show CDR1 as SGHNT and CDR2 as YYREEE (reference sequence). The V and J ends lost 4 bases and 0 bases respectively, with 16 bases between them. The CDR3 spells CASSPDGPGVNTEAFF. The CDR3 nucleotides read TGTGCCAGCAGCCCCGATGGACCAGGGGTGAACACTGAAGCTTTCTTT.

The gene calls are TRBV30 and TRBJ2-7, with 11 positions matching TRBD1. V trimming: 4 bases; J trimming: 9 bases; junction bases outside the gene matches: 11. The length of the CDR3 is 14 residues. CDR1 GTSNPN and CDR2 SVGIG come from the germline V gene (reference sequence). The CDR3 region is CAWMADRGLLVQYF. CDR3 coding DNA: TGTGCCTGGATGGCGGACAGGGGGCTCCTGGTGCAGTACTTC.

The chain links TRBV10-3 to TRBJ2-5, with TRBD1 identical over 9 bases. Germline CDR1 ENHRY, CDR2 SYGVKD. V dropped 4 bases and J dropped 5; count of bases not matched to a gene: 8. This CDR3 has 15 amino acids. For the CDR3, the DNA is TGTGCCATCAGTGGGTTACAGGGGGCGGTGGAGACCCAGTACTTC. It encodes CAISGLQGAVETQYF.

This rearrangement joins TRBV19 to TRBJ1-3; 8 bases fit TRBD1. With 5 bases clipped from V and 0 bases from J, the junction kept 6 bases outside the gene matches. There are 16 residues in the CDR3. Germline V gene data show CDR1 as LNHDA and CDR2 as SQIVND (reference sequence). The CDR3 reads CASSADRVLSGNTIYF. CDR3 coding DNA: TGTGCCAGTAGTGCGGACAGGGTGCTCTCTGGAAACACCATATATTTT.

There are a few counts of this clone. CDR3 in amino acids: CAISESREREKLFF. In DNA form, the CDR3 reads TGTGCCATCAGTGAGTCTAGAGAGCGTGAAAAACTGTTTTTT. The chain has TRBV10-3 and TRBJ1-4; the D is unclear. The germline V and J ends were trimmed by 0 bases and 7 bases, with 9 bases remaining between them. The CDR3 covers 14 residues. The germline CDR1 and CDR2 sequences are ENHRY and SYGVKD.

The chain combines TRBV6-1 with TRBJ2-7; D is possibly TRBD2 (6 bases). The CDR3 is 16 amino acids. Deletions cut 4 bases from V and 4 bases from J, with 20 bases between. Germline V gene sequence: CDR1 MNHNS, CDR2 SASEGT. CDR3 in amino acids: CASSGWGEAGSYEQYF. CDR3 coding DNA: TGTGCCAGCAGTGGATGGGGTGAGGCGGGATCTTACGAGCAGTACTTC.

This clone was detected once. CDR3 amino acids: CSVGRTEATNEKLFF. Here the CDR3 DNA reads TGCAGCGTTGGGAGAACCGAGGCAACTAATGAAAAACTGTTTTTT. V usage is TRBV29-1 and J usage is TRBJ1-4; D remains unclear. The CDR3 is made up of 15 amino acids. V was cut by 4 bases and J by 0 bases, with 12 bases left in between. Germline V lookup: CDR1 SQVTM, CDR2 ANQGSEA.

The chain couples TRBV7-9 to TRBJ2-7, with 10 bases identical to TRBD1. CDR3 length: 15 amino acids. Germline CDR1 reads SEHNR; CDR2 reads FQNEAQ (reference sequence). V gave up 1 base and J gave up 4 bases; unmatched junction bases: 4. Here the CDR3 reads CASSLGRDRGYEQYF. The CDR3 region has the DNA TGTGCCAGCAGCTTAGGCCGGGACAGGGGATACGAGCAGTACTTC. Full variable domain (outside the CDR3, taken from reference TRBV7-9 and TRBJ2-7): DTGVSQNPRHKITKRGQNVTFRCDPISEHNRLYWYRQTLGQGPEFLTYFQNEAQLEKSRLLSDRFSAERPKGSFSTLEIQRTEQGDSAMYLCASSLGRDRGYEQYFGPGTRLTVT.

The chain recombines TRBV6-6 with TRBJ2-7; the match to TRBD2 covers 7 bases. The CDR3 is made up of 14 amino acids. V lost 7 bases and J lost 0; bases outside the gene matches: 6. Germline assignment: CDR1 MNHNY and CDR2 SVGAGI (reference sequence). CDR3 bases: TGTGCCAGCACCACGGGGGGTTACTCCTACGAGCAGTACTTC. This translates into CASTTGGYSYEQYF.

This clone was observed a handful of times. This rearrangement joins TRBV28 to TRBJ1-4; tentatively, D is TRBD1 (6 bases). There are 13 residues in the CDR3. CDR1 MDHEN and CDR2 SYDVKM come from the germline V gene. The V gene lost 6 bases and the J gene lost 6 bases, with 11 bases spanning the gap. CDR3 residues: CASRGGAYEKLFF. In DNA form, the CDR3 reads TGTGCCAGCAGAGGGGGGGCGTATGAAAAACTGTTTTTT.

This CDR3 reads CASRSRGTSYEQYF. As DNA, the CDR3 is TGTGCCAGCCGCTCACGGGGGACTTCCTACGAGCAGTACTTC. This sequence joins TRBV27 and TRBJ2-7, with D possibly matching TRBD2 (6 bases). Germline V lookup: CDR1 MNHEY, CDR2 SMNVEV (reference sequence). The CDR3 extends over 14 amino acids. Trimming removed 8 bases at V and 1 base at J, with 15 bases between.

The chain employs TRBV29-1 and TRBJ1-2, with 7 bases aligning to TRBD1. The V and J ends lost 7 bases and 4 bases, in that order; junction bases with no gene match: 9. Germline CDR1 is SQVTM and CDR2 is ANQGSEA. CDR3 size: 13 residues. Written as DNA, the CDR3 is TGCAGCGCCACAGGGGACACGATCTATGGCTACACCTTC. Residues: CSATGDTIYGYTF.

This clone was seen more than once but under ten times. Written as DNA, the CDR3 is TGTGCCTGGAGTGGCGGGAGGGGTCTCGAGCAGTACTTC. It translates to CAWSGGRGLEQYF. This sequence joins TRBV30 and TRBJ2-7; 9 bases match TRBD2. This CDR3 spans 13 amino acids. Germline lookup yields CDR1 GTSNPN and CDR2 SVGIG (reference sequence). Trimming took 1 base from V and 6 from J; bases not matched to a gene: 4.

The gene calls are TRBV2 and TRBJ2-1, with D perhaps TRBD2 (6 bases). V dropped 6 bases and J dropped 2 bases, with 14 bases sitting between them. CDR3 size: 15 residues. Per the germline V gene, CDR1 is SNHLY and CDR2 is FYNNEI. CDR3 DNA: TGTGCCAGCAGGGGGGGAGTGGGGACCTACAATGAGCAGTTCTTC. Translation: CASRGGVGTYNEQFF.

The chain recombines TRBV30 with TRBJ1-6; 7 positions agree with TRBD1. CDR1 and CDR2 from the germline V gene are GTSNPN and SVGIG (reference sequence). J lost 8 bases, V lost 3 bases, and 7 bases had no gene match. The CDR3 contains 14 residues. CDR3: CAWRIGGADSPLHF. The CDR3 nucleotides read TGTGCCTGGAGAATAGGGGGCGCAGATTCACCCCTCCACTTT.

The chain combines TRBV5-1 with TRBJ2-2, with a possible D match to TRBD2 (5 bases). V gave up 2 bases and J gave up 10 bases, with 15 bases separating them. CDR1 and CDR2 (germline): SGHRS, YFSETQ. CDR3 length equals 14 residues. The CDR3 region has the DNA TGCGCCAGCAGCTTAAGAGCGGCCGGGTTGGAGCTGTTTTTT. This translates into CASSLRAAGLELFF.

The CDR3 sequence is CASDRDSGELFF. The CDR3 DNA sequence: TGTGCCAGCGACAGGGATTCCGGGGAGCTGTTTTTT. V gene TRBV9 combines with J gene TRBJ2-2; 7 bases agree with TRBD1. The V segment lost 7 bases and the J segment 6 bases; nucleotides outside the gene matches: 3. The CDR3 is 12 residues long. Germline CDR1 SGDLS, CDR2 YYNGEE.